This T cell receptor (beta chain) was sequenced for a study of T cell repertoires in cytomegalovirus infection. Overall study: It can be stated that public TCR beta signatures indicated CMV infection as well as a matching HLA type. General study results and limits: Summed public TCR beta family frequency identified CMV carriers bearing the relevant HLA.

TCRdb recomputed calls from the reads with MiXCR, one row per CDR3 protein. This sample yields about 110,000 distinct CDR3 sequences, of which approximately 28% are seen a single time; roughly three quarters belongs to the top ten. Of note for this clonotype: The antigen is undetermined.

The TCR was taken from a human donor in good health (CMV status not recorded). Some clones in this sample may be carry-over from other donors' samples. Specimen: CD8+ T cells from cultured PBMCs, collected from culture after CMV antigen stimulation.

This CDR3 is CASSSPGTGAEQYF. As DNA, the CDR3 is TGTGCCAGCAGTTCTCCCGGGACAGGGGCCGAGCAGTACTTC. V and J are TRBV28 and TRBJ2-7, with 10 bases aligning to TRBD1. Per the germline V gene, CDR1 is MDHEN and CDR2 is SYDVKM. J gave up 6 bases and V 4 bases, and 6 bases lay outside the gene matches. This CDR3 contains 14 residues.